Listed below are T cell receptor beta chains from one sample, sequenced in a study of glioma-infiltrating T cells. MiXCR, applied by TCRdb to the multiplex PCR reads, yields one record per CDR3 protein. The repertoire holds 95,000 to 150,000 distinct CDR3 sequences, with approximately 25% as singletons. The sequenced sample consisted of glioma tissue, nonneoplastic brain tissue, or PBMCs (not recorded which). These receptor sequences come from a human donor with low-grade glioma or glioblastoma, undergoing nonglioma brain surgery, or in good health (not recorded which). The CDR3 runs from the conserved cysteine through the conserved F or W. A D gene is named only where the DNA matches it firmly. Not every row has a clone size; where given, it reads once, few, many or a size class.

D | size | J | V | DNA | CDR3
- | few | TRBJ2-5 | TRBV12-3/TRBV12-4 | TGTGCCAGCCGACTTGCGGGACCTCAAGAGACCCAGTACTTC | CASRLAGPQETQYF
- | many | TRBJ1-4 | TRBV7-9 | TGTGCCAGCAGCCTCTCGTGGGGTGAAAAACTGTTTTTT | CASSLSWGEKLFF
TRBD1 | many | TRBJ1-1 | TRBV7-9 | TGTGCCAGCAGCTCCTTGGCCAAACAGGGGATTTTGTTAAAAGCTTTCTTT | CASSSLAKQGILLKAFF
- | many | TRBJ2-7 | TRBV6-1 | TGTGCCAGCATCCGAAGCGGGACAGCTTCCTACGAGCAGTACTTC | CASIRSGTASYEQYF
TRBD1 | many | TRBJ2-2 | TRBV7-8 | TGTGCCAGCAGCGCTCAGGGGGCGCAGAACACCGGGGAGCTGTTTTTT | CASSAQGAQNTGELFF
- | - | TRBJ2-4 | TRBV4-3 | TGCGCCAGCAGCCAAGAGTGGTCACGAATAGCCAAAAACATTCAGTACTTC | CASSQEWSRIAKNIQYF
TRBD1 | few | TRBJ2-7 | TRBV12-3/TRBV12-4 | TGTGCCAGCAGTAAGGACAGGGGTGCCTACGAGCAGTACTTC | CASSKDRGAYEQYF
- | many | TRBJ2-1 | TRBV4-2 | TGTGCCAGCAGCCAAGAAGCGGAGACCTACAATGAGCAGTTCTTC | CASSQEAETYNEQFF
- | - | TRBJ2-5 | TRBV7-2 | TGTGCCAGCAGCTTAGCGAAGGTGGAGACCCAGTACTTC | CASSLAKVETQYF
- | few | TRBJ1-1 | TRBV7-3 | TGTGCCAGCAGCCCCGGCGGGGGGGGGAACACTGAAGCTTTCTTT | CASSPGGGGNTEAFF
- | many | TRBJ2-7 | TRBV29-1 | TGCAGTGTCCCGCGGGGCCAAGGCGAGCAGTACTTC | CSVPRGQGEQYF
TRBD2 | many | TRBJ2-3 | TRBV28 | TGTGCCAGCAGTACGAGGACGGGACTAGGCACAGATACGCAGTATTTT | CASSTRTGLGTDTQYF
- | - | TRBJ2-1 | TRBV19 | TGTTCCAGTAGGACGGGGACAAGGGGCCACAATGAGCAGTTCTTC | CSSRTGTRGHNEQFF
TRBD1 | many | TRBJ1-1 | TRBV20-1 | TGCAGCGCCGGCCCACAGGGGGCTGAAGCTTTCTTT | CSAGPQGAEAFF
- | - | TRBJ1-1 | TRBV12-5 | TGTGCTAGTGGGATCAGTGAAGCTTTCTTT | CASGISEAFF
- | many | TRBJ2-3 | TRBV29-1 | TGCAGCGTTGGATCCGGGGCAGATACGCAGTATTTT | CSVGSGADTQYF
- | many | TRBJ1-1 | TRBV14 | TGTGCCAGCAGCCAAGCGGGGGCCTTGAACACTGAAGCTTTCTTT | CASSQAGALNTEAFF
- | - | TRBJ2-7 | TRBV19 | TGTGCCAGTTCGCCCCCATGGAGGAGGGAGGAATACGAGCAGTACTTC | CASSPPWRREEYEQYF
- | - | TRBJ2-7 | TRBV4-3 | TGCGCCAGCAGCCCCAATGCGGGATCAGACTACGAGCAGTACTTC | CASSPNAGSDYEQYF
- | - | TRBJ2-1 | TRBV9 | TGTGCCAGCAGCGTAGAGGGGCGAAGCAATGAGCAGTTCTTC | CASSVEGRSNEQFF